The next 21 T cell receptor beta chains were all read from a single sample in a study of blood T cell repertoires in COVID-19 (dated by TCRdb to about 2020). Library preparation employed the immunoSEQ multiplex PCR assay. TCRdb's version of the immuneACCESS table is confined to in-frame rearrangements and falls short of the full clone set. An unresolved V gene accounts for under half of the shortfall where checked; the remainder is of unknown origin. The sample records 200,000 to 250,000 clones, roughly 88% of which are singletons. Of the sample, roughly 2% falls within the top ten clones. Sequencing was done on a sample of PBMCs or T cells enriched from blood (not recorded which). The receptor set was obtained from a woman between 45 and 65 years old who had recovered from COVID-19.

This chain links TRBV28 with TRBJ2-1, with a weak D call TRBD2 (6 bases). Trimming removed 5 bases at V and 9 bases at J, with 26 bases between. Germline V gives CDR1 MDHEN, CDR2 SYDVKM. The CDR3 has 17 amino acids. The CDR3 sequence is CASSAGRTRDRFSEQFF. In DNA, the CDR3 is TGTGCCAGCAGTGCGGGGCGAACCAGGGACCGATTTAGTGAGCAGTTCTTC.

J is TRBJ1-5 and V is TRBV19, with unresolved D. Germline assignment: CDR1 LNHDA and CDR2 SQIVND (reference sequence). This CDR3 is built from 16 residues. V dropped 4 bases and J dropped 2 bases, with 15 bases sitting between them. Here the CDR3 reads CASSTALGRGNQPQHF. DNA of the CDR3: TGTGCCAGTAGTACCGCCCTGGGGAGAGGCAATCAGCCCCAGCATTTT.

Only a few counts were recorded for this clone. The chain combines TRBV7-2 with TRBJ2-2; TRBD1 is a possible D gene (7 bases). Germline CDR1 SGHTA, CDR2 FQGNSA. Trimming took 5 bases from V and 4 from J, leaving 17 bases between them. The CDR3 spans 16 residues. CDR3 nucleotide sequence: TGTGCCAGCAGCGCGGGACAGATACAGATCACCGGGGAGCTGTTTTTT. Its translation: CASSAGQIQITGELFF.

The J gene is TRBJ2-5, the V gene TRBV4-2; 12 positions agree with TRBD1. The germline gives CDR1 LGHNA, CDR2 YNFKEQ. This CDR3 is built from 16 residues. V was clipped by 2 bases and J by 5 bases; unmatched bases: 6. CDR3 DNA: TGTGCCAGCAGCCAACCCGGGACAGGGGGCGCCGAGACCCAGTACTTC. Translation: CASSQPGTGGAETQYF.

V usage is TRBV18 and J usage is TRBJ2-6; 10 bases agree with TRBD1. The junction had 12 bases not matched to a gene; V was cut back by 3 bases and J by 4 bases. The CDR3 is 19 residues long. CDR1 and CDR2 (germline): KGHSH, LQKENI. CDR3 DNA sequence: TGTGCCAGCTCACCGCTGGGACAGGGGATGTCCGTCGGGGCCAACGTCCTGACTTTC. This translates into CASSPLGQGMSVGANVLTF.

In this sample, this clone turned up once. This chain connects TRBV18 to TRBJ1-6, with 9 nucleotides matching TRBD1. Germline CDR1 is KGHSH and CDR2 is LQKENI. The J segment lost 7 bases and the V segment lost 3 bases, leaving 4 bases of the junction unmatched. The CDR3 sequence is 15 residues long. This CDR3 is CASSPDRGGNSPLHF. In DNA form, the CDR3 reads TGTGCCAGCTCACCGGACAGGGGTGGCAATTCACCCCTCCACTTT.

V gene TRBV18 combines with J gene TRBJ2-7; D might be TRBD2 (5 bases). V was pared by 0 bases and J by 2 bases, with 11 bases between. The germline V gene encodes CDR1 KGHSH and CDR2 LQKENI. This CDR3 is 15 amino acids long. The CDR3 is CASSPPASHPYEQYF. The CDR3 DNA is TGTGCCAGCTCACCACCGGCTAGCCATCCCTACGAGCAGTACTTC.

The rearrangement links TRBV14 to TRBJ1-1; no definite D call. CDR3 size: 11 residues. Trimming removed 7 bases from V and 7 bases from J, with 10 bases in between. Germline CDR1 and CDR2: SGHDN and FVKESK. The CDR3 sequence: CASTNSVEAFF. As DNA, the CDR3 is TGTGCCAGCACCAATAGTGTTGAAGCTTTCTTT. The variable domain in full, completed from reference TRBV14 and TRBJ1-1, reads EAGVTQFPSHSVIEKGQTVTLRCDPISGHDNLYWYRRVMGKEIKFLLHFVKESKQDESGMPNNRFLAERTGGTYSTLKVQPAELEDSGVYFCASTNSVEAFFGQGTRLTVV.

The V and J genes are TRBV6-5 and TRBJ2-3; D is unresolved. CDR1 is MNHEY, CDR2 SVGAGI, per germline. The CDR3 spans 14 residues. Trimming left V 0 bases short and J 1 base short, with 5 bases between. CDR3 residues: CASSYSQGTDTQYF. CDR3 sequence (DNA): TGTGCCAGCAGTTACTCCCAGGGCACAGATACGCAGTATTTT.

Worth noting for this clone: Other DNA sequences in the same sample also yield this CDR3. The chain uses TRBV7-2 and TRBJ1-1; no definite D call. The V and J ends lost 1 base and 1 base respectively, with 4 bases between them. Germline CDR1 SGHTA, CDR2 FQGNSA. The CDR3 is 13 amino acids. For the CDR3, the DNA is TGTGCCAGCAGCTTAGGCAGGAACACTGAAGCTTTCTTT. Amino acid sequence: CASSLGRNTEAFF.

This chain connects TRBV15 to TRBJ2-7; D unresolved. Trimming shortened V by 5 bases and J by 2 bases, and 10 bases separated the two germline ends. Germline-derived CDR1 and CDR2 are LNHNV and YYDKDF (reference sequence). The CDR3 sequence is 13 residues long. CDR3 coding DNA: TGTGCCACCAGCCGTGGGCCGGCCTACGAGCAGTACTTC. The encoded protein is CATSRGPAYEQYF.

J is TRBJ1-6 and V is TRBV9, with D possibly TRBD1 on 6 matching bases. CDR1 and CDR2 (germline): SGDLS, YYNGEE. Between the trimmed V and J ends, which lost 1 base and 6 bases, there was a span of 14 bases. This CDR3 has 16 amino acids. The CDR3 loop is CASSVFAGESNSPLHF. The CDR3, as DNA: TGTGCCAGCAGCGTATTCGCAGGGGAGTCTAATTCACCCCTCCACTTT.

The chain uses TRBV4-1 and TRBJ2-7, with 8 bases lining up with TRBD2. The germline V gene encodes CDR1 MGHRA and CDR2 YSYEKL. V lost 1 base to trimming and J lost 6 bases; unmatched junction nucleotides: 8. The CDR3 contains 15 residues. The DNA of the CDR3 is TGCGCCAGCAGCCAAGGGATCGGGGGGGTCCCCGAGCAGTACTTC. Its translation is CASSQGIGGVPEQYF.

The chain carries TRBV28 and TRBJ1-6; 8 bases match TRBD1. The V segment lost 3 bases and the J segment 4 bases; nucleotides outside the gene matches: 14. Germline V lookup: CDR1 MDHEN, CDR2 SYDVKM. The CDR3 has 19 residues. This chain's CDR3 is CASSFVTTGTGLYNSPLHF. The CDR3 DNA reads TGTGCCAGCAGTTTTGTAACCACCGGGACAGGCCTTTATAATTCACCCCTCCACTTT.

The rearrangement joins TRBV7-2 to TRBJ2-1; 11 nucleotides align to TRBD2. V shed 3 bases, J shed 4 bases, and the junction held 5 bases outside the gene matches. Germline CDR1 SGHTA, CDR2 FQGNSA. The CDR3 spans 16 residues. The CDR3 loop reads CASSFTGTSGYNEQFF. The CDR3 DNA is TGTGCCAGCAGCTTCACCGGGACTAGCGGATACAATGAGCAGTTCTTC.

This chain uses TRBV10-3 with TRBJ1-6; D gene unclear. Germline V lookup: CDR1 ENHRY, CDR2 SYGVKD. Between the trimmed V and J ends, which lost 6 bases and 14 bases, there was a span of 14 bases. The CDR3 spans 12 residues. The CDR3 DNA reads as TGTGCCATCAGAGGTGGCATTGAGGCCCTCCACTTT. Translated: CAIRGGIEALHF.

The rearrangement joins TRBV28 to TRBJ2-3; 7 bases line up with TRBD1. Per the germline V gene, CDR1 is MDHEN and CDR2 is SYDVKM. The CDR3 is 13 residues long. The DNA of the CDR3 is TGTGCGACGAGGGACAGTAGCACAGATACGCAGTATTTT. It specifies CATRDSSTDTQYF.

The rearrangement links TRBV9 to TRBJ2-3; 8 bases agree with TRBD2. Losses at the gene ends were 4 bases for V and 0 bases for J; bases not matched to a gene: 7. The germline V gene has CDR1 SGDLS and CDR2 YYNGEE. This CDR3 is built from 16 residues. CDR3 protein: CASSLREGSSTDTQYF. The CDR3 region has the DNA TGTGCCAGCAGCCTCCGGGAGGGAAGTAGCACAGATACGCAGTATTTT.

The rearrangement joins TRBV9 to TRBJ2-3; D is ambiguous. The ends were cut back, 0 bases at V and 1 base at J, with 9 bases in the middle. Germline V gene data show CDR1 as SGDLS and CDR2 as YYNGEE. This CDR3 spans 15 amino acids. The CDR3 DNA sequence: TGTGCCAGCAGCGTAGAAGTCCGAGGCACAGATACGCAGTATTTT. Translation gives CASSVEVRGTDTQYF.

V and J are TRBV18 and TRBJ2-6; maybe TRBD2 (5 bases). CDR3 length equals 17 residues. V shed 3 bases and J shed 0 bases, with 12 bases lying between them. CDR1 and CDR2 from the germline V gene are KGHSH and LQKENI. CDR3 protein: CASSPAGPSSGANVLTF. The DNA for the CDR3 is TGTGCCAGCTCACCCGCGGGCCCGAGCTCTGGGGCCAACGTCCTGACTTTC.

This chain uses TRBV7-9 with TRBJ1-2; no definite D call. Trimming left V 7 bases short and J 6 bases short, with 18 bases between. Germline V gives CDR1 SEHNR, CDR2 FQNEAQ (reference sequence). The CDR3 covers 14 residues. The CDR3 loop is CASKRDAGGNGYTF. Written as DNA, the CDR3 is TGTGCCAGCAAACGAGATGCAGGTGGAAATGGCTACACCTTC. Combining the CDR3 with reference TRBV7-9 and TRBJ1-2 gives the whole variable domain DTGVSQNPRHKITKRGQNVTFRCDPISEHNRLYWYRQTLGQGPEFLTYFQNEAQLEKSRLLSDRFSAERPKGSFSTLEIQRTEQGDSAMYLCASKRDAGGNGYTFGSGTRLTVV.